These 32 T cell receptor beta chains originate from one sample sequenced in a study of shared clonotypes between healthy human individuals (dated by TCRdb to the early 2020s). Library generation was performed with the immunoSEQ multiplex PCR assay. TCRdb stores this immuneACCESS table with in-frame sequences only. Part of the clones is absent; in the studies checked, under half of the shortfall reflects unresolved V genes, and no reason is known for the rest. Present in this sample are around 2.5 million clones, under 95% of which were seen just once. The top ten hold 0.36% of the sample. Sequenced input: naive CD4+ T cells from PBMCs. The cell subset or site label on this specimen signifies: CD45RA+ positively selected. These receptor sequences come from a man younger than 35 in good health. Some clones in this sample may be carry-over from other donors' samples.

The rearrangement uses TRBV28 and TRBJ2-1; TRBD2 matches 7 bases. With V trimmed by 5 bases and J by 9 bases, 10 bases remained unmatched. The germline V gene encodes CDR1 MDHEN and CDR2 SYDVKM. This CDR3 has 14 amino acids. The CDR3 here is CASSIGGSRSEQFF. The CDR3 bases are TGTGCCAGCAGTATAGGCGGGAGTAGAAGTGAGCAGTTCTTC.

This clone was seen a handful of times. This chain joins TRBV15 and TRBJ2-7; tentatively, D is TRBD1 or TRBD2 (5 bases each). The CDR3 is 16 amino acids. With 0 bases removed from V and 5 bases from J, the gap between germline ends came to 17 bases. CDR1 and CDR2 (germline): LNHNV, YYDKDF (reference sequence). CDR3 in amino acids: CATSREGVRVANEQYF. The CDR3 nucleotides read TGTGCCACCAGCAGAGAGGGGGTGAGGGTAGCGAACGAGCAGTACTTC.

CDR3 bases: TGCGCCAGCTGTTATTCCGGGTCTCGAGGCCCAGAGACCCAGTACTTC. Amino acids: CASCYSGSRGPETQYF. The J gene is TRBJ2-5, the V gene TRBV5-1; D not certain. This CDR3 region has 16 residues. The V gene's germline CDR1 is SGHRS and CDR2 YFSETQ. V gave up 7 bases and J gave up 4 bases, with 23 bases separating them.

Concerning this clone: This same CDR3 is encoded by further DNA sequences in the sample. The chain links TRBV5-1 to TRBJ2-5; D gene unclear. The V gene lost 5 bases and the J gene lost 1 base, with 9 bases spanning the gap. This CDR3 has 13 amino acids. Germline loops: CDR1 SGHRS, CDR2 YFSETQ. In nucleotides, the CDR3 is TGCGCCAGCAGAAGGACGCCCCAAGAGACCCAGTACTTC. Amino acid sequence: CASRRTPQETQYF.

On this clone itself: The sample carries other DNA sequences with the same CDR3. The chain joins TRBV5-4 to TRBJ2-1; 9 positions agree with TRBD1. Germline V gene sequence: CDR1 SGHNT, CDR2 YYREEE (reference sequence). The CDR3 is 15 residues long. V shed 2 bases, J shed 1 base, and the junction held 1 base outside the gene matches. Here the CDR3 reads CASSFGQGSYNEQFF. CDR3 nucleotides: TGTGCCAGCAGCTTCGGACAGGGGTCCTACAATGAGCAGTTCTTC.

The rearrangement links TRBV5-1 to TRBJ2-3, with TRBD2 matching over 7 bases. V was clipped by 4 bases and J by 6 bases; unmatched bases: 11. CDR1 is SGHRS and CDR2 is YFSETQ in the germline V gene. The CDR3 consists of 15 residues. The DNA for the CDR3 is TGCGCCAGCAGCGGCGGGGGAGGGAATGAGGATACGCAGTATTTT. Its protein product is CASSGGGGNEDTQYF.

This chain connects TRBV19 to TRBJ2-2; D unclear. The V gene's germline CDR1 is LNHDA and CDR2 SQIVND (reference sequence). The CDR3 length is 14 residues. V shed 1 base and J shed 7 bases, with 10 bases lying between them. The chain's CDR3 is CASSIGRKVGELFF. DNA for the CDR3: TGTGCCAGTAGTATAGGACGAAAAGTCGGGGAGCTGTTTTTT.

This chain connects TRBV5-4 to TRBJ2-7; D is uncertain. CDR1 and CDR2 from the germline V gene are SGHNT and YYREEE (reference sequence). The ends were cut back, 2 bases at V and 0 bases at J, with 9 bases in the middle. CDR3 length equals 14 residues. The CDR3, as DNA: TGTGCCAGCAGCTTACTTCTAGACTCCTACGAGCAGTACTTC. Protein product: CASSLLLDSYEQYF.

This chain joins TRBV5-1 and TRBJ1-1; no clear D. Deletions cut 6 bases from V and 3 bases from J, with 12 bases between. CDR3 length equals 13 residues. CDR1 is SGHRS, CDR2 YFSETQ, per germline. The CDR3 region is CASKWTGYTEAFF. The CDR3 DNA is TGCGCCAGCAAATGGACGGGTTACACTGAAGCTTTCTTT.

V and J are TRBV28 and TRBJ1-1; tentatively, D is TRBD1 (6 bases). V lost 4 bases and J 4 bases, leaving 7 bases between the germline ends. The CDR3 sequence is 12 residues long. Germline V gene data show CDR1 as MDHEN and CDR2 as SYDVKM. The CDR3 DNA follows: TGTGCCAGCAGTTACAGGGTCACTGAAGCTTTCTTT. It translates to CASSYRVTEAFF.

The rearrangement uses TRBV28 and TRBJ2-7; 7 positions match TRBD2. After removal of 3 bases from V and 6 bases from J, the junction contained 2 bases not matched to a gene. This CDR3 has 12 amino acids. Germline CDR1 reads MDHEN; CDR2 reads SYDVKM. The CDR3 nucleotides are TGTGCCAGCAGTTTCTGGGGGGGCGAGCAGTACTTC. It specifies CASSFWGGEQYF.

This clone was observed a single time. V and J are TRBV9 and TRBJ2-1; D unclear. The CDR3 runs to 15 residues. With 3 bases removed from V and 0 bases from J, the gap between germline ends came to 10 bases. Germline values: CDR1 SGDLS, CDR2 YYNGEE. This chain's CDR3 is CASSATPSSYNEQFF. In DNA form, the CDR3 reads TGTGCCAGCAGCGCGACTCCGAGCTCCTACAATGAGCAGTTCTTC.

The CDR3 DNA is TGTGCCAGCAGTTCCCCTCGGGACAGGGTAATAAACACCATATATTTT. This codes for CASSSPRDRVINTIYF. The chain recombines TRBV28 with TRBJ1-3; 9 positions agree with TRBD1. V was clipped by 4 bases and J by 6 bases; unmatched bases: 10. This CDR3 has 16 residues. Germline lookup yields CDR1 MDHEN and CDR2 SYDVKM.

V is TRBV7-9 and J is TRBJ1-5; 9 nucleotides match TRBD1. Germline V gives CDR1 SEHNR, CDR2 FQNEAQ (reference sequence). This CDR3 contains 15 residues. V trimming: 5 bases; J trimming: 5 bases; junction bases outside the gene matches: 7. This chain's CDR3 is CASSPGTGSDQPQHF. The CDR3 DNA is TGTGCCAGCAGCCCCGGGACAGGGTCGGATCAGCCCCAGCATTTT. Complete variable domain (other parts from reference TRBV7-9 and TRBJ1-5): DTGVSQNPRHKITKRGQNVTFRCDPISEHNRLYWYRQTLGQGPEFLTYFQNEAQLEKSRLLSDRFSAERPKGSFSTLEIQRTEQGDSAMYLCASSPGTGSDQPQHFGDGTRLSIL.

V usage is TRBV4-1 and J usage is TRBJ1-2; 8 bases are shared with TRBD1. The germline V gene encodes CDR1 MGHRA and CDR2 YSYEKL. V lost 3 bases to trimming and J lost 5 bases; unmatched junction nucleotides: 11. This CDR3 has 16 residues. In DNA form, the CDR3 reads TGCGCCAGCAGCCATCGGACAGGGAAAGTCCAGTATGGCTACACCTTC. It encodes CASSHRTGKVQYGYTF.

The chain recombines TRBV10-2 with TRBJ2-1, with TRBD2 identical over 8 bases. The V and J ends lost 8 bases and 7 bases, in that order; junction bases with no gene match: 10. The CDR3 is 14 amino acids. Germline V gene data show CDR1 as WSHSY and CDR2 as SAAADI. The CDR3 sequence: CASPTSGRGNEQFF. CDR3 nucleotides: TGCGCCAGCCCAACTAGCGGACGGGGGAATGAGCAGTTCTTC.

The chain has TRBV28 and TRBJ1-5; D unclear. V was trimmed by 4 bases and J by 7 bases, leaving 14 bases between them. This CDR3 has 14 amino acids. Germline loops: CDR1 MDHEN, CDR2 SYDVKM. The CDR3 nucleotides are TGTGCCAGCAGTTCTCCTCGACCCGGGCAGCCCCAGCATTTT. It yields the protein CASSSPRPGQPQHF.

The chain recombines TRBV9 with TRBJ2-3; a weak D match, TRBD1 (5 bases). The CDR3 is 15 amino acids. Looked up from germline, CDR1 is SGDLS and CDR2 is YYNGEE. The V end was cut by 3 bases, the J end by 2 bases, with 13 bases between. The CDR3 loop reads CASSETAVLTDTQYF. The CDR3 DNA follows: TGTGCCAGCAGCGAGACAGCCGTTCTCACAGATACGCAGTATTTT. The entire variable domain, with the rest obtained from reference TRBV9 and TRBJ2-3, is as follows: DSGVTQTPKHLITATGQRVTLRCSPRSGDLSVYWYQQSLDQGLQFLIQYYNGEERAKGNILERFSAQQFPDLHSELNLSSLELGDSALYFCASSETAVLTDTQYFGPGTRLTVL.

The chain recombines TRBV18 with TRBJ2-7; TRBD1 matches at 10 bases. The CDR3 covers 15 residues. Per germline, CDR1 KGHSH and CDR2 LQKENI. The V segment lost 3 bases and the J segment 6 bases; nucleotides outside the gene matches: 8. Written as DNA, the CDR3 is TGTGCCAGCTCACCCACCGGGACAGGGGCCTCCGAGCAGTACTTC. Residues: CASSPTGTGASEQYF.

The chain recombines TRBV4-2 with TRBJ2-7; 9 nucleotides agree with TRBD1. This CDR3 has 15 amino acids. Trimming at V came to 0 bases and at J to 5 bases, leaving 5 bases not matched to a gene. Germline lookup yields CDR1 LGHNA and CDR2 YNFKEQ. CDR3 sequence: CASSQEHRGLDEQYF. The DNA of the CDR3 is TGTGCCAGCAGCCAAGAACACAGGGGGCTCGACGAGCAGTACTTC.

This clone was recorded only once. The chain has TRBV29-1 and TRBJ2-1; 10 bases line up with TRBD2. After removal of 7 bases from V and 4 bases from J, the junction contained 7 bases not matched to a gene. Germline assignment: CDR1 SQVTM and CDR2 ANQGSEA. This CDR3 has 14 amino acids. DNA of the CDR3: TGCAGCGCCACAGCGGGAGGGCCGTACAATGAGCAGTTCTTC. It encodes CSATAGGPYNEQFF.

The rearrangement uses TRBV4-1 and TRBJ1-1; no definite D call. Trimming took off 0 bases at V and 0 bases at J, with 11 bases between the two ends. The germline gives CDR1 MGHRA, CDR2 YSYEKL. The CDR3 spans 16 residues. CDR3 nucleotides: TGCGCCAGCAGCCAAGATACTTCGGCCATGAACACTGAAGCTTTCTTT. Its protein is CASSQDTSAMNTEAFF.

The chain carries TRBV9 and TRBJ2-1, with D perhaps given as TRBD1 or TRBD2 (6 bases each). The CDR3 runs to 15 residues. Trimming left V 3 bases short and J 11 bases short, with 21 bases between. Germline assignment: CDR1 SGDLS and CDR2 YYNGEE. CDR3 loop: CASSATSWGAEKQFF. The CDR3 region has the DNA TGTGCCAGCAGCGCGACTAGTTGGGGGGCGGAAAAGCAGTTCTTC. Drawing the rest from reference TRBV9 and TRBJ2-1, the complete variable domain is DSGVTQTPKHLITATGQRVTLRCSPRSGDLSVYWYQQSLDQGLQFLIQYYNGEERAKGNILERFSAQQFPDLHSELNLSSLELGDSALYFCASSATSWGAEKQFFGPGTRLTVL.

In this sample, this clone turned up once. CDR3 sequence reads: CASSPSLIVQDSGNTIYF. The CDR3 DNA is TGCGCCAGCAGCCCCTCACTTATAGTACAGGACTCTGGAAACACCATATATTTT. The chain carries TRBV4-3 and TRBJ1-3; D perhaps matches TRBD1 (5 bases). The CDR3 sequence is 18 residues long. Germline values: CDR1 LGHNA, CDR2 YSLEER. The V end was cut by 4 bases, the J end by 0 bases, with 19 bases between.

V is TRBV28 and J is TRBJ2-7, with 9 bases identical to TRBD1. Trimming removed 6 bases from V and 6 bases from J; junction bases left unmatched: 9. This CDR3 has 14 amino acids. The V gene's germline CDR1 is MDHEN and CDR2 SYDVKM. CDR3 nucleotides: TGTGCCAGCAGATCCCCGGGACAGGGTGCCGAGCAGTACTTC. Residues: CASRSPGQGAEQYF. Combining the CDR3 with reference TRBV28 and TRBJ2-7 gives the whole variable domain DVKVTQSSRYLVKRTGEKVFLECVQDMDHENMFWYRQDPGLGLRLIYFSYDVKMKEKGDIPEGYSVSREKKERFSLILESASTNQTSMYLCASRSPGQGAEQYFGPGTRLTVT.

The chain uses TRBV15 and TRBJ2-7, with TRBD1 as a possible D gene (6 bases). The germline gives CDR1 LNHNV, CDR2 YYDKDF (reference sequence). The V end was cut by 6 bases, the J end by 5 bases, with 17 bases between. There are 14 residues in the CDR3. CDR3 DNA: TGTGCCACCAGGGAAAGCCGGGACAACAACGAGCAGTACTTC. Encoded protein: CATRESRDNNEQYF. The full variable domain, with the rest looked up from reference TRBV15 and TRBJ2-7, is DAMVIQNPRYQVTQFGKPVTLSCSQTLNHNVMYWYQQKSSQAPKLLFHYYDKDFNNEADTPDNFQSRRPNTSFCFLDIRSPGLGDTAMYLCATRESRDNNEQYFGPGTRLTVT.

V gene TRBV4-1 combines with J gene TRBJ2-5; a weak D match, TRBD2 (5 bases). Germline CDR1 is MGHRA and CDR2 is YSYEKL. This CDR3 has 15 amino acids. V dropped 0 bases and J dropped 1 base, with 9 bases sitting between them. In DNA, the CDR3 is TGCGCCAGCAGCCAAGATCCGCGGGCCCAAGAGACCCAGTACTTC. It translates to CASSQDPRAQETQYF.

The rearrangement joins TRBV30 to TRBJ1-2, with 9 bases fitting TRBD1. The junction had 18 bases not matched to a gene; V was cut back by 0 bases and J by 7 bases. The CDR3 runs to 18 residues. Looked up from germline, CDR1 is GTSNPN and CDR2 is SVGIG (reference sequence). The CDR3 reads CAWSVDFGTGSFSAGYTF. CDR3 sequence (DNA): TGTGCCTGGAGTGTAGATTTCGGGACAGGGTCTTTCTCTGCTGGCTACACCTTC.

Concerning this clone: The same CDR3 is also encoded by other DNA sequences in this sample. The chain is built from TRBV9 and TRBJ2-5; the D is unclear. Trimming removed 1 base at V and 3 bases at J, with 7 bases between. Germline lookup yields CDR1 SGDLS and CDR2 YYNGEE. The CDR3 has 13 residues. For the CDR3, the DNA is TGTGCCAGCAGCGTACGAGGCGAAGAGACCCAGTACTTC. The encoded protein is CASSVRGEETQYF.

The chain couples TRBV19 to TRBJ2-2, with TRBD1 matching 11 bases. V lost 6 bases, J lost 2 bases, and 5 bases stayed unmatched. The V gene's germline CDR1 is LNHDA and CDR2 SQIVND (reference sequence). The CDR3 is 16 residues long. The CDR3 region has the DNA TGTGCCAGTAGGGACAGGGGGCGCGTTAACACCGGGGAGCTGTTTTTT. This translates into CASRDRGRVNTGELFF.

V usage is TRBV6-6 and J usage is TRBJ2-7; 13 bases are a match to TRBD2. V lost 5 bases, J lost 3 bases, and 4 bases stayed unmatched. Germline CDR1 reads MNHNY; CDR2 reads SVGAGI (reference sequence). This CDR3 contains 15 residues. In nucleotides, the CDR3 is TGTGCCAGCAGTCCCGGGACTAGCGGGATCTACGAGCAGTACTTC. It codes for CASSPGTSGIYEQYF.

As to this clone: At the DNA level, this CDR3 is encoded by other sequences in the same sample as well. The chain joins TRBV9 to TRBJ2-3; D may match TRBD1 or TRBD2 (5 bases each). V dropped 0 bases and J dropped 6 bases, with 8 bases sitting between them. The germline V gene encodes CDR1 SGDLS and CDR2 YYNGEE. The CDR3 runs to 13 residues. The CDR3 coding sequence is TGTGCCAGCAGCGTAGCGGGGCTGGATACGCAGTATTTT. Protein product: CASSVAGLDTQYF. Full variable domain (remainder filled in from reference TRBV9 and TRBJ2-3): DSGVTQTPKHLITATGQRVTLRCSPRSGDLSVYWYQQSLDQGLQFLIQYYNGEERAKGNILERFSAQQFPDLHSELNLSSLELGDSALYFCASSVAGLDTQYFGPGTRLTVL.